This T cell receptor beta chain was sequenced during a study of shared clonotypes between healthy human individuals. Germline V gene data show CDR1 as SSHAT and CDR2 as FNYEAQ (reference sequence). The CDR3 loop spans 15 amino acids. Partitioning of CD4+ cells yielded a CD45RA+ naive subset and a CD45RA-negative memory subset. This was a deep-level run. Original handling: Junction-only immunoSEQ data arrived without quality scores, meaning filtering differed. Repertoires were generated with immunoSEQ multiplex PCR, while TCRdb's copy carries only in-frame clones and drops some. The V and J calls and clone size were taken over from that table, and D and trimming were inferred from the DNA. Of some 2.1 million clones listed, 85% to 95% are singletons. Study observations and caveats: It was the non-shared clonotypes that had lower generation probabilities than clonotypes shared by all four donors.

Details on this clone: Its target is unknown. At one of its ends the junction is not consistent with the germline gene, which may arise from a read error.

The chain recombines TRBV7-7 with TRBJ2-2, with a weak D call TRBD2 (5 bases). The TCR sequence derives from a man younger than 30 in good health. The sample consisted of naive CD4+ T cells sorted from blood. Subset denoted: CD45RA+ positively selected. CDR3 protein: CASSLRNGLIGELFF. CDR3 DNA sequence: TGTGCTAGCAGCTTAAGGAACGGACTCATCGGGGAGCTGTTTTTT.